The text below deals with one T cell receptor (beta chain). Its antigen remains unknown. Libraries of TCR beta came from quantitative 5'-RACE with molecular barcodes. TCRdb independently ran MiXCR on the 5' RACE reads; one entry per CDR3 protein. The data hold roughly 180,000 distinct CDR3 sequences, with around 13% observed a single time. Germline loops: CDR1 DFQATT, CDR2 SNEGSKA (reference sequence). The CDR3 sequence is 16 residues long. With 2 bases removed from V and 0 bases from J, the gap between germline ends came to 15 bases. This sample was taken from a study of CD8 T cells in ankylosing spondylitis. Whole-study results and caveats: Seemingly distinctive of ankylosing spondylitis blood was a TCR beta motif formed by eight highly homologous variants. From matched ankylosing spondylitis synovial fluid, disease-linked clones were reportedly recovered at significantly enriched levels.

The origin of this receptor is a male donor with ankylosing spondylitis or in good health (not recorded which). The chain has TRBV20-1 and TRBJ2-3; perhaps TRBD2 as D (6 bases). The sequenced material came from blood, either unsorted or a sorted T cell fraction (not recorded which). CDR3 residues: CSARRGTATSTDTQYF. CDR3 nucleotides: TGCAGTGCTAGACGCGGGACCGCTACCAGCACAGATACGCAGTATTTT.